One and the same sample provided the 23 T cell receptor beta chains below, sequenced in a study of cytomegalovirus exposure and HLA in healthy donors. This PCR relied on a set of 60 Vbeta primers and 13 Jbeta primers. Sequenced by immunoSEQ multiplex PCR; TCRdb stores in-frame clones only, minus some. The sample includes tens of thousands of clones, 81% seen only once; the top ten take 6% to 7.5%. The sample was PBMCs. The receptor set was obtained from a human donor in good health.

The genes are TRBV7-9 and TRBJ2-1; D unresolved. Trimming took 5 bases from V and 6 from J, leaving 8 bases between them. The germline V gene has CDR1 SEHNR and CDR2 FQNEAQ (reference sequence). CDR3 length: 12 amino acids. The DNA for the CDR3 is TGTGCCAGCAGCCGACATGGCAATGAGCAGTTCTTC. Translating it yields CASSRHGNEQFF. The full variable domain, with the rest looked up from reference TRBV7-9 and TRBJ2-1, is DTGVSQNPRHKITKRGQNVTFRCDPISEHNRLYWYRQTLGQGPEFLTYFQNEAQLEKSRLLSDRFSAERPKGSFSTLEIQRTEQGDSAMYLCASSRHGNEQFFGPGTRLTVL.

V gene TRBV6-1 combines with J gene TRBJ2-7; 11 nucleotides line up with TRBD2. V shed 8 bases and J 4 bases; nucleotides not matched to a gene: 10. The CDR3 totals 15 residues. Germline V CDR1 and CDR2: MNHNS, SASEGT. The CDR3 is CASARHSGGDYEQYF. Written as DNA, the CDR3 is TGTGCCAGCGCACGCCATAGCGGGGGGGATTACGAGCAGTACTTC.

The chain is built from TRBV4-3 and TRBJ1-2, with D tentatively TRBD1 (6 bases). The CDR3 consists of 17 residues. V lost 0 bases and J lost 4, with 18 bases in between. Germline lookup yields CDR1 LGHNA and CDR2 YSLEER. Here the CDR3 DNA reads TGCGCCAGCAGCCAAGACGTAACAGGGCGGGTTGGCTATGGCTACACCTTC. Translation gives CASSQDVTGRVGYGYTF.

In its sample, this clone was seen once. This rearrangement joins TRBV4-1 to TRBJ2-1; possibly TRBD1 for D (5 bases). CDR1 is MGHRA and CDR2 is YSYEKL in the germline V gene. The CDR3 runs 17 residues. Trimming took 1 base from V and 1 from J, leaving 14 bases between them. Here the CDR3 DNA reads TGCGCCAGCAGCCAAGTACGGGCAGGGAATTCCTACAATGAGCAGTTCTTC. Translation gives CASSQVRAGNSYNEQFF.

The rearrangement uses TRBV7-9 and TRBJ2-1, with TRBD2 matching over 7 bases. V lost 9 bases and J lost 2; bases outside the gene matches: 7. This CDR3 is 14 amino acids long. In germline, CDR1 is SEHNR, CDR2 FQNEAQ (reference sequence). The CDR3: CASKRGGTYNEQFF. Written as DNA, the CDR3 is TGTGCCAGTAAGCGGGGAGGTACCTACAATGAGCAGTTCTTC.

The V call is TRBV7-9, the J call TRBJ1-3; no definite D call. CDR3 size: 15 residues. CDR1 is SEHNR, CDR2 FQNEAQ, per germline (reference sequence). V lost 0 bases and J 0 bases, leaving 6 bases between the germline ends. CDR3 sequence reads: CASSLASVSGNTIYF. In DNA, the CDR3 is TGTGCCAGCAGCTTAGCTTCGGTCTCTGGAAACACCATATATTTT. Drawing the rest from reference TRBV7-9 and TRBJ1-3, the complete variable domain is DTGVSQNPRHKITKRGQNVTFRCDPISEHNRLYWYRQTLGQGPEFLTYFQNEAQLEKSRLLSDRFSAERPKGSFSTLEIQRTEQGDSAMYLCASSLASVSGNTIYFGEGSWLTVV.

This clone was recorded a few times. The gene calls are TRBV27 and TRBJ2-4, with 7 bases fitting TRBD1. The CDR3 is made up of 14 amino acids. CDR1 is MNHEY and CDR2 is SMNVEV in the germline V gene (reference sequence). Trimming removed 2 bases from V and 6 bases from J; junction bases left unmatched: 4. The CDR3 DNA sequence: TGTGCCAGCAGTTTAAGAAACAGGGGAAACATTCAGTACTTC. As protein: CASSLRNRGNIQYF.

The chain links TRBV27 to TRBJ2-3; D uncertain. The CDR3 loop spans 13 amino acids. CDR1 and CDR2 (germline): MNHEY, SMNVEV (reference sequence). V lost 6 bases and J 2 bases, leaving 9 bases between the germline ends. In DNA, the CDR3 is TGTGCCAGCAGACCTCCTAACACAGATACGCAGTATTTT. Translated, it gives CASRPPNTDTQYF.

The chain recombines TRBV29-1 with TRBJ1-2, with a possible D match to TRBD1 (6 bases). V gave up 6 bases and J gave up 8 bases, with 16 bases separating them. Germline CDR1 is SQVTM and CDR2 is ANQGSEA. This CDR3 is built from 12 residues. The CDR3 loop reads CSVGGQGGGYTF. In DNA form, the CDR3 reads TGCAGCGTCGGGGGGCAGGGTGGAGGCTACACCTTC.

The CDR3 loop reads CASSPERRRLAGFETQYF. CDR3 nucleotide sequence: TGTGCCAGCAGCCCTGAGCGGCGGCGACTAGCGGGGTTTGAGACCCAGTACTTC. The rearrangement uses TRBV27 and TRBJ2-5; 11 bases line up with TRBD2. This CDR3 comprises 18 residues. Looked up from germline, CDR1 is MNHEY and CDR2 is SMNVEV (reference sequence). J was trimmed by 5 bases and V by 6 bases; bases with no gene match: 17.

As for this clone: Germline is not matched at one junction end, which may reflect a read error. The genes are TRBV4-3 and TRBJ1-2; D may be TRBD1 (6 bases). This CDR3 has 16 amino acids. Germline CDR1 is LGHNA and CDR2 is YSLEER. The CDR3 sequence: CASSQERAGGHYGYPF. CDR3 sequence (DNA): TGCGCCAGCAGCCAAGAAAGGGCCGGGGGGCACTATGGCTACCCCTTC.

This clone has just one count. The CDR3 loop is CAWSSGQPRGEAFF. The CDR3 DNA is TGTGCCTGGAGTAGTGGACAGCCCCGGGGTGAAGCTTTCTTT. The chain has TRBV30 and TRBJ1-1; maybe TRBD1 (6 bases). Germline V lookup: CDR1 GTSNPN, CDR2 SVGIG (reference sequence). This CDR3 is built from 14 residues. With 2 bases removed from V and 7 bases from J, the gap between germline ends came to 17 bases.

The chain is built from TRBV5-1 and TRBJ2-3; 7 bases fit TRBD1. In germline, CDR1 is SGHRS, CDR2 YFSETQ. The ends lost 0 bases at V and 4 bases at J; junction bases unmatched: 2. The CDR3 spans 14 residues. CDR3 residues: CASSLAGTADTQYF. CDR3 nucleotides: TGCGCCAGCAGCTTGGCCGGGACAGCAGATACGCAGTATTTT.

The chain uses TRBV9 and TRBJ1-5; TRBD1 is a possible D gene (6 bases). The CDR3 sequence is 15 residues long. Trimming took off 4 bases at V and 5 bases at J, with 16 bases between the two ends. Germline V CDR1 and CDR2: SGDLS, YYNGEE. CDR3 amino acids: CASSHRGEGDQPQHF. DNA of the CDR3: TGTGCCAGCAGCCACAGAGGGGAGGGGGATCAGCCCCAGCATTTT. The full variable domain, its missing parts supplied by reference TRBV9 and TRBJ1-5, is DSGVTQTPKHLITATGQRVTLRCSPRSGDLSVYWYQQSLDQGLQFLIQYYNGEERAKGNILERFSAQQFPDLHSELNLSSLELGDSALYFCASSHRGEGDQPQHFGDGTRLSIL.

The chain links TRBV6-1 to TRBJ1-4; tentative D call: TRBD1 (5 bases). Looked up from germline, CDR1 is MNHNS and CDR2 is SASEGT. With 6 bases removed from V and 4 bases from J, the gap between germline ends came to 12 bases. CDR3 length: 14 amino acids. In DNA, the CDR3 is TGTGCCAGCAGCTACCCGGGGGTTAATGAAAAACTGTTTTTT. This gives the protein CASSYPGVNEKLFF.

The chain carries TRBV7-9 and TRBJ1-5, with TRBD1 identical over 8 bases. This CDR3 comprises 14 residues. The V gene's germline CDR1 is SEHNR and CDR2 FQNEAQ (reference sequence). Trimming took 0 bases from V and 7 from J; bases not matched to a gene: 2. The CDR3 nucleotides read TGTGCCAGCAGCTTAGCCGGACAGGGCCAGCCCCAGCATTTT. It translates to CASSLAGQGQPQHF.

The V and J genes are TRBV5-6 and TRBJ2-5, with D possibly TRBD2 on 5 matching bases. V shed 0 bases and J shed 4 bases, with 7 bases lying between them. The CDR3 totals 13 residues. CDR1 and CDR2 (germline): SGHDT, YYEEEE. In DNA form, the CDR3 reads TGTGCCAGCAGCTTGGTTGCGGGAGAGACCCAGTACTTC. Encoded protein: CASSLVAGETQYF.

The gene calls are TRBV10-3 and TRBJ2-5, with D possibly TRBD2 on 5 matching bases. Germline V gene data show CDR1 as ENHRY and CDR2 as SYGVKD. The CDR3 extends over 13 amino acids. V was clipped by 4 bases and J by 0 bases, with 6 bases between them. This chain's CDR3 is CAISASNQETQYF. CDR3 nucleotide sequence: TGTGCCATCAGTGCTAGCAACCAAGAGACCCAGTACTTC.

The chain is built from TRBV5-1 and TRBJ2-1, with 11 bases lining up with TRBD2. Per the germline V gene, CDR1 is SGHRS and CDR2 is YFSETQ. The CDR3 has 18 amino acids. J was trimmed by 8 bases and V by 4 bases; bases with no gene match: 17. The chain's CDR3 is CASSITPSGGHPPDEQFF. The DNA of the CDR3 is TGCGCCAGCAGCATAACCCCTAGCGGGGGGCACCCCCCGGATGAGCAGTTCTTC.

V gene TRBV5-4 combines with J gene TRBJ1-2; tentative D call: TRBD1 (6 bases). The CDR3 length is 15 residues. Germline V lookup: CDR1 SGHNT, CDR2 YYREEE (reference sequence). Deletions cut 0 bases from V and 8 bases from J, with 17 bases between. The CDR3 sequence is CASSLDGQQTGGYTF. Written as DNA, the CDR3 is TGTGCCAGCAGCTTGGATGGACAGCAAACGGGGGGCTACACCTTC.

This clone was counted once. This chain joins TRBV5-4 and TRBJ1-2; 7 bases map to TRBD1. V was clipped by 3 bases and J by 8 bases; unmatched bases: 7. Looked up from germline, CDR1 is SGHNT and CDR2 is YYREEE (reference sequence). The CDR3 has 13 residues. CDR3 in amino acids: CASSSQGQFGYTF. Here the CDR3 DNA reads TGTGCCAGCAGCTCCCAGGGACAGTTCGGCTACACCTTC.

The chain carries TRBV2 and TRBJ1-5; D gene uncertain. From germline, CDR1 is SNHLY and CDR2 FYNNEI. The CDR3 runs 14 residues. V was pared by 3 bases and J by 0 bases, with 6 bases between. CDR3 bases: TGTGCCAGCAGTGACAGATATAGCAATCAGCCCCAGCATTTT. This sequence encodes CASSDRYSNQPQHF.

CDR3 coding DNA: TGCGCCAGCAGCTTGGCCGATTACGAGCAGTACTTC. Translation gives CASSLADYEQYF. V is TRBV5-1 and J is TRBJ2-5, with no clear D. The end of the DNA fits TRBJ2-7 better, so the J call may be wrong. Germline V lookup: CDR1 SGHRS, CDR2 YFSETQ. CDR3 length: 12 amino acids.